The clone carrying this T cell receptor beta chain has just a few counts. What it binds is unknown. Germline values: CDR1 SGHTA, CDR2 FQGTGA. The CDR3 is 14 amino acids. V dropped 5 bases and J dropped 4; count of bases not matched to a gene: 5. This sample stems from a study of cytomegalovirus exposure and HLA in healthy donors. The wider study: Genetic ancestry analysis placed around four fifths of the 398 donors that were genotyped in the Caucasian-associated cluster.

Regarding the study as a whole: Previously analyzed data showed that most TCR beta V segments were productive at a frequency of about 87% or about 30%. The records held CMV serostatus as the only immune exposure information. Trimming of TCR beta V- and J-genes showed a link, identified in a later analysis, to a missense DCLRE1C variant.

PCR involved 60 Vbeta and 13 Jbeta primers. The assay was immunoSEQ multiplex PCR, and TCRdb's table has in-frame clones only and misses some. The table includes about 110,000 clones, approximately 73% detected once. This receptor was taken from a man aged 40-50 years in good health and CMV-seronegative. The sequenced material came from PBMCs. The chain links TRBV7-3 to TRBJ1-1; 9 nucleotides agree with TRBD1. The DNA of the CDR3 is TGTGCCAGCAGCCCCGGGGGACAGGGCACTGAAGCTTTCTTT. It specifies CASSPGGQGTEAFF.